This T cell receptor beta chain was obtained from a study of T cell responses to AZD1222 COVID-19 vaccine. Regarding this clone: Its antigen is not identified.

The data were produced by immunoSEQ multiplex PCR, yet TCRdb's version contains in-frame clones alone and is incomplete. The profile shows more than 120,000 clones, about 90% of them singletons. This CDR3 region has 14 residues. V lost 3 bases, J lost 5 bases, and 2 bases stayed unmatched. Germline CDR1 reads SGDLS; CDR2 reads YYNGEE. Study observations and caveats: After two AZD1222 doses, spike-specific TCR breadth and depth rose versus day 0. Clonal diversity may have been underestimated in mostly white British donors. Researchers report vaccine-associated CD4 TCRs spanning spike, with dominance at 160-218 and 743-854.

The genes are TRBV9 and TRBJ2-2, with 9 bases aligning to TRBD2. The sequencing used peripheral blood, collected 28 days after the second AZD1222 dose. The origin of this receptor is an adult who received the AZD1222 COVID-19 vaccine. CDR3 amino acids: CASSAAGGTGELFF. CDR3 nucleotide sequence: TGTGCCAGCAGCGCGGCGGGGGGGACCGGGGAGCTGTTTTTT. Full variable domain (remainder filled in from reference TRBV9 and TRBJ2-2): DSGVTQTPKHLITATGQRVTLRCSPRSGDLSVYWYQQSLDQGLQFLIQYYNGEERAKGNILERFSAQQFPDLHSELNLSSLELGDSALYFCASSAAGGTGELFFGEGSRLTVL.